These T cell receptor beta chains were read from a single sample in a study of cytomegalovirus exposure and HLA in healthy donors. Repertoires were generated with immunoSEQ multiplex PCR, while TCRdb's copy carries only in-frame clones and drops some. The sample holds 60,000 to 65,000 clones, 75% seen once. Sample: PBMCs. The receptors stem from a woman between 40 and 55 years old in good health and CMV-seropositive. The CDR3 runs from the conserved cysteine through the conserved F or W. Fields, in order: clone size, J gene, V gene, D gene, CDR3 protein, CDR3 DNA. D genes are given only for firm matches. Size is omitted from some rows. Given values are once, few, many or a class for expanded clones.

>once|TRBJ1-1|TRBV6-5|NA
CASRDRANTEAFF
TGTGCCAGCAGGGACAGAGCGAACACTGAAGCTTTCTTT
>few|TRBJ2-7|TRBV7-2|NA
CASSFTGSSYEQYF
TGTGCCAGCAGCTTTACGGGTTCCTCCTACGAGCAGTACTTC
>few|TRBJ1-2|TRBV29-1|TRBD1
CSAWTGDRNGYTF
TGCAGCGCCTGGACAGGGGACCGGAATGGCTACACCTTC
>NA|TRBJ2-1|TRBV7-9|TRBD2
CASSPERGNNNEQFF
TGTGCCAGCAGTCCGGAGCGGGGGAATAACAATGAGCAGTTCTTC
>NA|TRBJ1-2|TRBV6-1|TRBD1
CASRRTGGLDGYTF
TGTGCCAGCAGAAGGACAGGGGGTTTGGATGGCTACACCTTC
>NA|TRBJ1-2|TRBV5-5|NA
CASSLARFNYGYTF
TGTGCCAGCAGCTTGGCCAGGTTTAACTATGGCTACACCTTC
>NA|TRBJ1-2|TRBV6-4|NA
CASSVGVGGRDGYTF
TGTGCCAGCAGTGTAGGAGTTGGGGGCCGCGATGGCTACACCTTC
>NA|TRBJ1-2|TRBV2|NA
CASFSGGYTF
TGTGCCAGCTTTTCGGGGGGCTACACCTTC
>NA|TRBJ1-1|TRBV29-1|NA
CSVATSTGNTEAFF
TGCAGCGTTGCGACCTCGACAGGGAACACTGAAGCTTTCTTT
>NA|TRBJ2-2|TRBV9|TRBD2
CASSVSGGPTGELFF
TGTGCCAGCAGCGTGAGCGGGGGGCCCACCGGGGAGCTGTTTTTT
>NA|TRBJ1-6|TRBV4-3|NA
CASSQVRGFGSSYNSPLHF
TGCGCCAGCAGCCAAGTGCGGGGGTTTGGGAGCTCCTATAATTCACCCCTCCACTTT
>NA|TRBJ1-2|TRBV6-5|NA
CASSSTVGYTF
TGTGCCAGCAGTTCGACAGTCGGCTACACCTTC
>NA|TRBJ2-7|TRBV11-2|NA
CASSLGVGGGSEQYF
TGTGCCAGCAGCTTAGGAGTAGGGGGGGGGAGCGAGCAGTACTTC
>NA|TRBJ1-2|TRBV28|NA
CASSLTHGYTF
TGTGCCAGCAGTCTCACTCATGGCTACACCTTC
>NA|TRBJ1-2|TRBV28|NA
CASSLYSLYGYTF
TGTGCCAGCAGTTTGTACAGCCTCTATGGCTACACCTTC
>NA|TRBJ2-3|TRBV5-1|TRBD2
CASSPEGRGGADTQYF
TGCGCCAGCAGCCCTGAAGGGCGCGGGGGGGCAGATACGCAGTATTTT
>NA|TRBJ2-7|TRBV2|TRBD1
CASSRTGLGYEQYF
TGTGCCAGCAGCCGGACAGGGTTGGGCTACGAGCAGTACTTC
>NA|TRBJ2-5|TRBV9|TRBD2
CASSGEGEQYF
TGTGCCAGCAGCGGGGAGGGTGAGCAGTACTTC